The text below deals with one T cell receptor beta chain. The final CDR3 position lacks the conserved phenylalanine or tryptophan, pointing to a likely read error. No DNA is shown, since the ends of the CDR3 on it are uncertain; the CDR3 is the one TCRdb lists. Taking 20-30 mg of unsorted bulk tissue, the authors co-extracted RNA and DNA. The cohort consisted of patients whose primary liver carcinoma was surgically resected. Every tumor contributed samples taken at five separate regions. These data belong to a study of tumor-infiltrating lymphocytes in primary liver carcinoma. The CDR3 has 14 amino acids, counting both end residues. Germline assignment: CDR1 MDHEN and CDR2 SYDVKM. Researchers generated TCR beta cDNA from roughly 500 ng of total RNA, relying on a constant-region primer. Researchers made the TCR beta libraries by running three nested multiplex PCR rounds with slightly modified ARM-PCR. PCR rounds one and two used TRBV1-TRBV30 forward primers with a C-beta reverse primer for around 9 cycles each. MiXCR, run by TCRdb on the multiplex PCR reads, gives a single entry per CDR3 protein. The table includes about 21,000 distinct CDR3 sequences, about 75% detected once.

The receptor's source is a woman under 40 with primary liver carcinoma and hepatitis B virus infection. The chain carries TRBV28 and TRBJ1-6. Specimen: liver tumor tissue from sampling region 1. Subset here: tumor region T1, superior pole. The CDR3 sequence: CARSGLSGASSLHS.